The 5 T cell receptor beta chains listed next were all sequenced from one sample in a study of cytomegalovirus exposure and HLA in healthy donors. Primers for the PCR totalled 60 Vbeta and 13 Jbeta. TCRdb's copy holds only in-frame clones and misses some; the assay was immunoSEQ multiplex PCR. The sample records 200,000 or so clones, 82% being singletons. Sequenced material: PBMCs. These TCRs come from a boy aged 2 to 9 in good health and CMV-seronegative.

This chain connects TRBV25-1 to TRBJ2-2; tentatively, D is TRBD1 (6 bases). V was shortened by 8 bases and J by 4 bases, with 14 bases between the two germline ends. There are 14 residues in the CDR3. Germline CDR1 MGHDK, CDR2 SYGVNS. For the CDR3, the DNA is TGTGCCAGCTTGGGGGCCTCGAGCACCGGGGAGCTGTTTTTT. Protein product: CASLGASSTGELFF. Drawing the rest from reference TRBV25-1 and TRBJ2-2, the complete variable domain is EADIYQTPRYLVIGTGKKITLECSQTMGHDKMYWYQQDPGMELHLIHYSYGVNSTEKGDLSSESTVSRIRTEHFPLTLESARPSHTSQYLCASLGASSTGELFFGEGSRLTVL.

The V call is TRBV5-4, the J call TRBJ1-3, with TRBD1 as a possible D gene (6 bases). Deletions cut 4 bases from V and 0 bases from J, with 8 bases between. Germline V lookup: CDR1 SGHNT, CDR2 YYREEE (reference sequence). This CDR3 is built from 14 residues. For the CDR3, the DNA is TGTGCCAGCAGCGACAGGAACTCTGGAAACACCATATATTTT. As protein: CASSDRNSGNTIYF.

The rearrangement links TRBV10-3 to TRBJ1-3; D gene ambiguous. Looked up from germline, CDR1 is ENHRY and CDR2 is SYGVKD. The germline V and J ends were trimmed by 11 bases and 3 bases, with 20 bases remaining between them. CDR3 length equals 15 residues. The CDR3 region has the DNA TGTGCCGGCTCGGGAACGGGGTCCTATGGAAACACCATATATTTT. It codes for CAGSGTGSYGNTIYF.

This clone occurred a few times. The chain employs TRBV5-6 and TRBJ2-3; D gene unclear. V shed 0 bases and J shed 0 bases, with 11 bases lying between them. In germline, CDR1 is SGHDT, CDR2 YYEEEE. This CDR3 comprises 16 residues. The CDR3 here is CASSLEWSRSTDTQYF. Written as DNA, the CDR3 is TGTGCCAGCAGCTTGGAGTGGTCCAGGAGCACAGATACGCAGTATTTT.

This chain connects TRBV7-8 to TRBJ2-5; possibly TRBD2 for D (6 bases). This CDR3 region has 14 residues. V was cut by 5 bases and J by 5 bases, with 15 bases left in between. Germline values: CDR1 SGHVS, CDR2 FQNEAQ. The CDR3 DNA is TGTGCCAGCAGCCCCGGAGCCCGGGAGGAGACCCAGTACTTC. The encoded protein is CASSPGAREETQYF.